Each of the 26 T cell receptor beta chains below was sequenced from the same sample in a study of regulatory T cells in long-lasting Graves disease. The time point is: persistent/refractory GD, antithyroid drugs over 5 years with positive TRAb. Making the TCR library involved RNA that had been extracted from PBMCs. TCR beta libraries were built with iRepertoire HTBI primers and Arm-PCR of CDR3 regions. TCRdb passed the multiplex PCR reads through MiXCR, listing each CDR3 protein once. This repertoire shows about 340,000 distinct CDR3 sequences, roughly a fifth found once; its top ten account for less than 35%. The specimen comprised peripheral blood mononuclear cells (PBMCs), sampled when the disease was refractory, from a patient treated with antithyroid drugs. The receptor source for this set is a female donor with Graves disease.

This rearrangement joins TRBV7-6 to TRBJ2-7; possibly TRBD2 for D (5 bases). The CDR3 contains 15 residues. V was cut by 5 bases and J by 0 bases, with 14 bases left in between. The germline V gene has CDR1 SGHVS and CDR2 FNYEAQ. CDR3 coding DNA: TGTGCCAGCAGCCCCCAGGCGGGCCCCTCCTACGAGCAGTACTTC. This codes for CASSPQAGPSYEQYF.

The J gene is TRBJ1-5, the V gene TRBV19; unclear D gene. This CDR3 region has 17 residues. Germline CDR1 reads LNHDA; CDR2 reads SQIVND (reference sequence). V gave up 3 bases and J gave up 0 bases, with 15 bases separating them. The CDR3 reads CASSIGLKRSSNQPQHF. The DNA of the CDR3 is TGTGCCAGTAGTATCGGGTTGAAACGGTCTAGCAATCAGCCCCAGCATTTT.

This clonotype was counted only a few times. V is TRBV4-1 and J is TRBJ1-5, with D maybe TRBD1 (6 bases). The germline gives CDR1 MGHRA, CDR2 YSYEKL. This CDR3 has 14 amino acids. V was pared by 0 bases and J by 6 bases, with 9 bases between. DNA for the CDR3: TGCGCCAGCAGCCAAGATACAGGGAGTCAGCCCCAGCATTTT. This gives the protein CASSQDTGSQPQHF.

The genes are TRBV19 and TRBJ1-2; D perhaps matches TRBD1 (6 bases). The germline gives CDR1 LNHDA, CDR2 SQIVND (reference sequence). This CDR3 spans 13 amino acids. V shed 7 bases and J shed 3 bases, with 12 bases lying between them. The CDR3 here is CASTEGGYYGYTF. DNA of the CDR3: TGTGCCAGTACCGAAGGGGGTTACTATGGCTACACCTTC.

This clonotype was detected ten times or more. The V and J genes are TRBV2 and TRBJ2-1, with 7 bases aligning to TRBD1. Germline trimming cut 3 bases from V and 6 bases from J; bases unmatched to any gene: 11. The CDR3 has 16 residues. The germline CDR1 and CDR2 sequences are SNHLY and FYNNEI. The CDR3 nucleotides read TGTGCCAGCAGTGACCCGCGACAGGGCTCAGGCAATGAGCAGTTCTTC. This codes for CASSDPRQGSGNEQFF.

This clonotype appeared a few times. The chain has TRBV2 and TRBJ2-1; TRBD1 might be the D (6 bases). CDR1 SNHLY and CDR2 FYNNEI come from the germline V gene. Trimming took 7 bases from V and 4 from J, leaving 11 bases between them. The CDR3 runs 13 residues. The CDR3 nucleotides are TGTGCCAGCACCGGGACATCTTACAATGAGCAGTTCTTC. Protein product: CASTGTSYNEQFF.

This clonotype appeared a few times. The J gene is TRBJ1-1, the V gene TRBV7-3; 9 positions match TRBD1. This CDR3 has 17 residues. Trimming cost V 2 bases and J 3 bases; bases outside gene matches: 10. In germline, CDR1 is SGHTA, CDR2 FQGTGA. In DNA, the CDR3 is TGTGCCAGCAGCTTAGGGCACTACAGGGGGCGAGACACTGAAGCTTTCTTT. Translated: CASSLGHYRGRDTEAFF.

This clonotype was recorded a few times. This chain uses TRBV7-2 with TRBJ2-7; the D gene could be TRBD1 or TRBD2 (5 bases each). The germline V gene encodes CDR1 SGHTA and CDR2 FQGNSA. The V gene lost 5 bases and the J gene lost 6 bases, with 14 bases spanning the gap. The CDR3 runs to 13 residues. CDR3: CASSPQMGREQYF. The CDR3 DNA reads as TGTGCCAGCAGCCCGCAGATGGGACGCGAGCAGTACTTC.

V usage is TRBV28 and J usage is TRBJ2-2; 8 positions match TRBD1. V lost 5 bases, J lost 2 bases, and 7 bases stayed unmatched. Germline V gives CDR1 MDHEN, CDR2 SYDVKM. The CDR3 has 16 residues. The CDR3 coding sequence is TGTGCCAGCAGTCCCCCGCAGGGGGCCAACACCGGGGAGCTGTTTTTT. Translation: CASSPPQGANTGELFF.

This clonotype has more than one count but fewer than ten. A much larger clone is a single base away; this may be a read error. This chain uses TRBV18 with TRBJ2-5; D gene unclear. This CDR3 has 14 amino acids. Germline V lookup: CDR1 KGHSH, CDR2 LQKENI. CDR3: CVSSPPGNQETQYF. The DNA for the CDR3 is TGTGTCAGCTCACCTCCGGGCAACCAAGAGACCCAGTACTTC.

The V call is TRBV20-1, the J call TRBJ2-7; possibly TRBD1 or TRBD2 for D (5 bases each). V dropped 0 bases and J dropped 3 bases, with 18 bases sitting between them. Germline V gene lookup returns CDR1 DFQATT and CDR2 SNEGSKA (reference sequence). CDR3 length: 16 residues. CDR3: CSARDRGRGSLYEQYF. CDR3 DNA sequence: TGCAGTGCTAGAGATAGGGGCCGCGGGTCTCTCTACGAGCAGTACTTC.

The chain is built from TRBV10-1 and TRBJ2-5; 9 bases agree with TRBD2. From germline, CDR1 is WNHNN and CDR2 SYGVQD (reference sequence). The CDR3 contains 15 residues. V lost 6 bases, J lost 4 bases, and 9 bases stayed unmatched. The CDR3: CASSEGGLARETQYF. CDR3 DNA sequence: TGCGCCAGCAGCGAGGGGGGACTAGCACGAGAGACCCAGTACTTC.

This clonotype was counted many times. The CDR3 DNA reads TGTGCCAGCAGCTCCCGGGAAGGGCCCCGTCTGGGGAACATTCAGTACTTC. Translated, it gives CASSSREGPRLGNIQYF. The chain couples TRBV11-3 to TRBJ2-4, with D perhaps matching TRBD2 (5 bases). The CDR3 is 17 residues long. Per germline, CDR1 SGHNT and CDR2 YENEEA. V lost 4 bases and J lost 7, with 23 bases in between. Together with reference TRBV11-3 and TRBJ2-4, the CDR3 gives the full variable domain: EAGVVQSPRYKIIEKKQPVAFWCNPISGHNTLYWYLQNLGQGPELLIRYENEEAVDDSQLPKDRFSAERLKGVDSTLKIQPAELGDSAVYLCASSSREGPRLGNIQYFGAGTRLSVL.

This clonotype was recorded at least ten times. In DNA, the CDR3 is TGTGCCAGCAGCTTAACTCAGGGCTACGAGCAGTACTTC. Its translation: CASSLTQGYEQYF. The J gene is TRBJ2-7, the V gene TRBV7-3; tentative D call: TRBD1 (5 bases). This CDR3 is 13 amino acids long. Between the trimmed V and J ends, which lost 0 bases and 3 bases, there was a span of 6 bases. Germline V gene sequence: CDR1 SGHTA, CDR2 FQGTGA.

This chain links TRBV6-2 or TRBV6-3 with TRBJ2-7, with a weak D call TRBD2 (6 bases). Trimming cost V 10 bases and J 2 bases, with 15 bases left between them. The CDR3 sequence is 13 residues long. CDR1 MNHEY and CDR2 SVGEGT come from the germline V gene. This CDR3 is CATQSGDAYEQYF. The CDR3 bases are TGTGCCACCCAGTCGGGGGATGCCTACGAGCAGTACTTC.

In its sample, this clonotype was seen a few times. J is TRBJ2-1 and V is TRBV7-3; 8 bases fit TRBD2. With 0 bases clipped from V and 7 bases from J, the junction kept 5 bases outside the gene matches. CDR1 is SGHTA, CDR2 FQGTGA, per germline. The CDR3 is 15 amino acids. CDR3: CASSLTAGALNEQFF. CDR3 sequence (DNA): TGTGCCAGCAGCTTAACAGCGGGAGCGCTAAATGAGCAGTTCTTC. Variable domain in full (rest from reference TRBV7-3 and TRBJ2-1): GAGVSQTPSNKVTEKGKYVELRCDPISGHTALYWYRQSLGQGPEFLIYFQGTGAADDSGLPNDRFFAVRPEGSVSTLKIQRTERGDSAVYLCASSLTAGALNEQFFGPGTRLTVL.

The J gene is TRBJ1-5, the V gene TRBV28; D unclear. This CDR3 region has 15 residues. Trimming removed 2 bases at V and 4 bases at J, with 12 bases between. Germline-derived CDR1 and CDR2 are MDHEN and SYDVKM. The CDR3 is CASSLGAGKNQPQHF. The CDR3 nucleotides read TGTGCCAGCAGTTTAGGCGCTGGAAAGAATCAGCCCCAGCATTTT. Complete variable domain (other parts from reference TRBV28 and TRBJ1-5): DVKVTQSSRYLVKRTGEKVFLECVQDMDHENMFWYRQDPGLGLRLIYFSYDVKMKEKGDIPEGYSVSREKKERFSLILESASTNQTSMYLCASSLGAGKNQPQHFGDGTRLSIL.

V gene TRBV5-1 combines with J gene TRBJ1-1; TRBD1 agrees at 7 bases. Trimming cost V 0 bases and J 5 bases; bases outside gene matches: 7. CDR1 and CDR2 (germline): SGHRS, YFSETQ. The CDR3 spans 15 residues. CDR3 nucleotides: TGCGCCAGCAGCTTGGGAGGGGGCGTTCGGACTGAAGCTTTCTTT. This translates into CASSLGGGVRTEAFF.

This clonotype was picked up many times. This chain links TRBV7-2 with TRBJ2-5, with D possibly called TRBD1 or TRBD2 (6 bases each). This CDR3 comprises 14 residues. Trimming shortened V by 5 bases and J by 4 bases, and 14 bases separated the two germline ends. Germline V gene data show CDR1 as SGHTA and CDR2 as FQGNSA. The CDR3 DNA sequence: TGTGCCAGCAGCGCATTCGGGGGCACAGAGACCCAGTACTTC. This encodes CASSAFGGTETQYF.

This clonotype has ten or more counts. The V gene is TRBV2, the J gene TRBJ2-7; D may be TRBD1 (6 bases). The CDR3 spans 12 residues. Between the trimmed V and J ends, which lost 11 bases and 0 bases, there was a span of 11 bases. Germline V gene sequence: CDR1 SNHLY, CDR2 FYNNEI. The CDR3 DNA reads as TGTGCCGGTGGACAGCTCTCCTACGAGCAGTACTTC. Translating gives CAGGQLSYEQYF.

The rearrangement joins TRBV7-2 to TRBJ2-1; tentative D call: TRBD2 (6 bases). Trimming removed 2 bases from V and 6 bases from J, with 14 bases in between. Germline CDR1 SGHTA, CDR2 FQGNSA. CDR3 length equals 15 residues. In DNA form, the CDR3 reads TGTGCCAGCAGCTTATTAGGGAGGAGGGCCAATGAGCAGTTCTTC. Encoded protein: CASSLLGRRANEQFF.

The rearrangement links TRBV11-3 to TRBJ1-1, with D hard to call. Germline lookup yields CDR1 SGHNT and CDR2 YENEEA. Deletions cut 3 bases from V and 1 base from J, with 9 bases between. The length of the CDR3 is 14 residues. This CDR3 reads CASSLLVGNTEAFF. CDR3 sequence (DNA): TGTGCCAGCAGCTTGCTAGTGGGGAACACTGAAGCTTTCTTT.

This sequence joins TRBV11-2 and TRBJ2-3; 9 bases line up with TRBD1. After removal of 5 bases from V and 6 bases from J, the junction contained 12 bases not matched to a gene. Germline V lookup: CDR1 SGHAT, CDR2 FQNNGV. CDR3 length: 16 amino acids. CDR3 amino acids: CASSQGTDRGADTQYF. The CDR3 nucleotides are TGTGCCAGCAGCCAAGGAACGGACAGGGGTGCGGATACGCAGTATTTT.

This clonotype appeared many times. The chain couples TRBV2 to TRBJ2-7; 11 bases are shared with TRBD1. CDR1 and CDR2 (germline): SNHLY, FYNNEI. The V and J ends lost 5 bases and 1 base, in that order; junction bases with no gene match: 1. There are 14 residues in the CDR3. CDR3 DNA: TGTGCCAGCAGTTGGGACAGGGGGTCCTACGAGCAGTACTTC. Translation: CASSWDRGSYEQYF.

This clonotype has at least ten counts. V gene TRBV20-1 combines with J gene TRBJ1-1, with a possible D match to TRBD1 (6 bases). V shed 3 bases and J shed 3 bases, with 8 bases lying between them. The V gene's germline CDR1 is DFQATT and CDR2 SNEGSKA (reference sequence). The CDR3 extends over 12 amino acids. CDR3 coding DNA: TGCAGTGCTAGCTACAGGGACACTGAAGCTTTCTTT. Translating gives CSASYRDTEAFF.

There are many counts of this clonotype. The chain is built from TRBV5-1 and TRBJ1-1, with D possibly matching TRBD1 (6 bases). V lost 4 bases and J lost 6, with 19 bases in between. The CDR3 loop spans 15 amino acids. Germline lookup yields CDR1 SGHRS and CDR2 YFSETQ. The CDR3 DNA follows: TGCGCCAGCAGCCCATCCGCGGGGGCTAGCGCTGAAGCTTTCTTT. It is translated as CASSPSAGASAEAFF.